These T cell receptor beta chains were read from a single sample in a study of human T cells and chemical hapten exposure. TCRdb re-analysed the RACE reads in MiXCR, keeping a single row per CDR3 protein. This table holds over 70,000 distinct CDR3 sequences, around 7.9% found once. Sequenced material: whole blood, taken in connection with sensitization to the hapten diphenylcyclopropenone (DPC). These receptors came from a woman aged 45 to 65 with alopecia areata. Some clones in this sample may be carry-over from other donors' samples. CDR3s include the opening cysteine and the closing phenylalanine or tryptophan. Each record gives: V gene, CDR3 protein.

TRBV9	CASSTGTMNTGELFF
TRBV4-1	CASRTGGPTNEKLFF
TRBV12-3/TRBV12-4	CASSLWDSSSYEQYF
TRBV9	CASSVVRWNTEAFF
TRBV5-4	CASSPQAAGANVLTF
TRBV7-2	CASSPGGEPETQYF
TRBV27	CASSWTGVITEAFF
TRBV12-3/TRBV12-4	CASSSRLGYTF
TRBV6-5	CASKFQGAGGYTF
TRBV6-2/TRBV6-3	CASSWGQGLTEQFF
TRBV2	CASSEASASTDTQYF
TRBV19	CASQGPIYEQYF
TRBV29-1	CSVIVLRGGYGYTF
TRBV6-8	CASSYSIEGDRKAKNIQYF
TRBV28	CASSLHRTEPNEQFF
TRBV5-6	CASLKGLGGNTGELFF
TRBV6-6	CASSTMVSSGKHEQYF
TRBV6-1	CASSLRQGKYNEQFF
TRBV6-1	CASSDYRGDQPQHF
TRBV6-6	CASSTGDTEARLAKNIQYF
TRBV20-1	CSARDQGTEKLFF
TRBV28	CASSSPGPANNQPQHF
TRBV2	CASSETDLQTSTDTQYF
TRBV5-1	CASSRRTGGTILDNSPLHF
TRBV28	CASSLPTPDEQYF
TRBV6-6	CASFLGGLFF
TRBV2	CASHYGGNTEAFF
TRBV29-1	CSVVPSAGLTDTQYF
TRBV7-8	CASHVGTKEAEAFF
TRBV7-9	CASSPATGTAYGYTF
TRBV6-1	CASSEGQGNQPQHF
TRBV19	CASSSRTGGPYNEQFF
TRBV3-1	CASSQEILGSADF
TRBV28	CASSRFKGQGSSYEQYF
TRBV2	CASRPDSVSYTF
TRBV5-1	CASSLAGTGYEQYF
TRBV10-3	CAISALGDRVATEAFF
TRBV3-1	CASTLAGGGLTDTQYF
TRBV14	CASSPGPWKSTDTQYF
TRBV5-1	CASSQASGGRTDTQYF
TRBV12-3/TRBV12-4	CASSLTGAADTQYF
TRBV12-3/TRBV12-4	CASSVGQSNSPLHF
TRBV20-1	CSARDLGRGENQPQHF
TRBV30	CAWSPLAGGSLFF
TRBV25-1	CASIFGGAGEKLFF
TRBV14	CASSQDSGAAEAFF
TRBV20-1	CSARPGRADTQYF
TRBV15	CAIAVDFTDTQYF
TRBV4-3	CASSQGGSEAFF
TRBV11-2	CASSSYRDYEQFF
TRBV13	CASSPRTSGGPDTQYF
TRBV20-1	CSASGTERSGSNTGELFF
TRBV6-6	CASSYGGNYEQYF
TRBV10-3	CAITLGASGRGGEQFF